The following is a TCR beta chain sequence with its context. Its specificity is unknown. A single base separates this from a much larger clone, so it may be a read error. The CDR3 consists of 14 residues. Trimming removed 4 bases from V and 13 bases from J, with 21 bases in between. The germline CDR1 and CDR2 sequences are SGDLS and YYNGEE. Tagging with unique molecular identifiers was a feature of the TCR beta cDNA libraries. TCRdb used MiXCR to reprocess the PCR reads, holding one entry per CDR3 protein. Here the sample spans around 250,000 distinct CDR3 sequences, 35% to 40% being singletons. This entry is derived from a study of post-analysis software for immune sequencing data. Findings and limits, study-wide: The F measure placed samples prepared in the same batch into strongly shared clusters. Patients showed TRBV5-6, TRBV5-1 and TRBV20-1 among five TRBV segments more frequent than in controls.

The receptor's source is a girl aged 10 to 17 with multiple sclerosis. Sequencing was carried out using blood. This rearrangement joins TRBV9 to TRBJ2-1; D possibly corresponds to TRBD2 (7 bases). Here the CDR3 DNA reads TGTGCCAGCAGCAACCGCGGGGGACAAGAGACCCAGTTCTTC. It is translated as CASSNRGGQETQFF.